This TCR beta chain was identified in a study of early T cells in non-severe SARS-CoV-2 infection. About the research overall: Chains were unpaired, as sequencing was done on bulk RNA from unsorted whole blood.

Germline CDR1 is SEHNR and CDR2 is FQNEAQ (reference sequence). CDR3 size: 12 residues. Between the trimmed V and J ends, which lost 6 bases and 1 base, there was a span of 6 bases. TCRdb processed the 5' RACE reads anew with MiXCR; each CDR3 protein has one entry. Seen here are 30,000 to 40,000 distinct CDR3 sequences, about 10% observed once, and the top ten hold around 13%. Sequenced sample: whole blood. The source is an adult who was a healthcare worker with PCR-confirmed SARS-CoV-2 infection or an uninfected control (not recorded which). V and J are TRBV7-9 and TRBJ1-1; D is unclear. CDR3 DNA sequence: TGTGCCAGCAGACCCGGGAACACTGAAGCTTTCTTT. Amino acid sequence: CASRPGNTEAFF.